What follows describes a single T cell receptor beta chain. This sample is drawn from a study of CD8+ T cells in alopecia areata. This CDR3 has 15 amino acids. Trimming cost V 0 bases and J 0 bases, with 7 bases left between them. Germline assignment: CDR1 SGHRS and CDR2 YFSETQ. It was cDNA, reverse transcribed from extracted RNA, that served as the sequencing template. Libraries were prepared by immunoSEQ multiplex PCR; TCRdb keeps only in-frame clonotypes and omits some of them. The sample has a few hundred thousand clones; more than 30% are singletons. Noted treatment: oral pan-JAK inhibitor, 5-10 mg twice daily.

The sequence came from a human donor with alopecia areata. The chain couples TRBV5-1 to TRBJ2-1; no definite D call. The sample in question was CD4+ T cells sorted from blood, obtained between weeks 30 and 35, from a patient treated with tofacitinib. The CDR3: CASSLAARSYNEQFF. Here the CDR3 DNA reads TGCGCCAGCAGCTTGGCGGCTCGCTCCTACAATGAGCAGTTCTTC.